Sequencing of this T cell receptor beta chain was carried out in a study of T-cell reconstitution after alpha-beta-depleted transplantation in children. This clonotype was counted ten times or more. The antigen is undetermined. Study-wide results and caveats: After one year, T-cell counts and TCRbeta diversity mostly came from new T cells. High day-60 TCRbeta diversity in some patients came from surviving recipient T cells and thymic progenitors. Several hundred expanded graft clones reportedly gave rise to the alpha-beta T cells present about two months after transplant.

Unique molecular identifiers were incorporated when the TCRbeta library was constructed. MiXCR, run by TCRdb on the PCR reads, gives a single entry per CDR3 protein. Of about 580,000 distinct CDR3 sequences in the sample, 20% to 25% were seen once. V lost 0 bases, J lost 2 bases, and 20 bases lay in between. Germline lookup yields CDR1 DFQATT and CDR2 SNEGSKA (reference sequence). The CDR3 is 19 residues long. The source was PBMCs, mostly from graft donor cells, collected 360 days after TCRalphabeta/CD19-depleted stem cell transplant. The chain has TRBV20-1 and TRBJ2-6, with D perhaps TRBD1 or TRBD2 (5 bases each). This TCR was sampled from a boy under two years old who had a stem cell transplant for acute myeloid leukemia, so the T cells may come from the graft donor. The CDR3 spells CSARDPAQGRGAGANVLTF. CDR3 nucleotide sequence: TGCAGTGCTAGAGATCCGGCCCAGGGAAGGGGAGCTGGGGCCAACGTCCTGACTTTC.